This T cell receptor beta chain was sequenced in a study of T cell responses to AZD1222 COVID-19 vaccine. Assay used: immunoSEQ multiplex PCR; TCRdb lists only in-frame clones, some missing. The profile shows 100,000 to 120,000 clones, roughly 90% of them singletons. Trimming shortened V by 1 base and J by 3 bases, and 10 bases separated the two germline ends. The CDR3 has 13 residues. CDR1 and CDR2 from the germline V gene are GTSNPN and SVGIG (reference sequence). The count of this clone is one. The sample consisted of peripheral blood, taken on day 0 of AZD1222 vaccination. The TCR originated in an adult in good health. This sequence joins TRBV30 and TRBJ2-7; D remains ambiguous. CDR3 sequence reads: CAWSGGRYYEQYF. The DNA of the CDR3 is TGTGCCTGGAGTGGGGGAAGATACTACGAGCAGTACTTC.